These 25 T cell receptor beta chains originate from one sample sequenced in a study of blood T cells in healthy people across ages. Sample-barcoded 5' priming and a J-beta primer mix drove a second PCR of roughly 6 to 12 cycles. TCRdb analysed the 5' RACE reads with MiXCR anew, one entry per CDR3 protein. The data hold approximately 780,000 distinct CDR3 sequences, with roughly 24% observed a single time. These data were also reused for a study on T cells of mothers and their children.

The sequenced sample was blood. Receptors originate from a boy between 5 and 17 years old in good health.

This clonotype appeared a few times. The chain uses TRBV12-3 or TRBV12-4 and TRBJ1-6; D is ambiguous. The CDR3 runs 13 residues. Trimming took 7 bases from V and 6 from J, leaving 10 bases between them. CDR3 bases: TGTGCCAGCAACGATCGGGGTAATTCACCCCTCCACTTT. This translates into CASNDRGNSPLHF.

As for this clonotype: This could be a read error, since a much larger clone is one nucleotide away. V is TRBV6-6 and J is TRBJ1-2; D possibly corresponds to TRBD1 (6 bases). Germline CDR1 MNHNY, CDR2 SVGAGI (reference sequence). Trimming cost V 6 bases and J 2 bases, with 13 bases left between them. The CDR3 covers 14 residues. The CDR3 protein is CASSRRTGNYGYTF. For the CDR3, the DNA is TGTGCCAGCAGCCGCCGAACAGGGAACTATGGCTACACCTTC.

This rearrangement joins TRBV6-5 to TRBJ1-2, with D maybe TRBD1 (5 bases). The CDR3 is made up of 18 amino acids. The ends were cut back, 0 bases at V and 4 bases at J, with 21 bases in the middle. Per germline, CDR1 MNHEY and CDR2 SVGAGI. The CDR3 loop reads CASSYSMAGWRGRYGYTF. CDR3 bases: TGTGCCAGCAGTTACTCGATGGCGGGGTGGAGGGGCCGCTATGGCTACACCTTC.

This clonotype was detected only a few times. One junction end does not reproduce the germline sequence, and a read error may be involved. The chain recombines TRBV5-1 with TRBJ2-1; 7 positions agree with TRBD2. CDR1 and CDR2 (germline): SGHRS, YFSETQ. The CDR3 has 13 amino acids. The CDR3: CASRTTSLNGQFF. The CDR3 DNA follows: TGCGCCAGCCGAACGACTAGCCTCAATGGGCAGTTCTTC.

This clonotype was seen a few times. The V gene is TRBV18, the J gene TRBJ1-3, with D uncertain. This CDR3 has 15 amino acids. V lost 1 base to trimming and J lost 0 bases, with 7 bases between them. Germline V gene data show CDR1 as KGHSH and CDR2 as LQKENI. The DNA for the CDR3 is TGTGCCAGCTCACCACTTGGGTCCTCTGGAAACACCATATATTTT. It specifies CASSPLGSSGNTIYF.

The sample holds many counts of this clonotype. This chain links TRBV7-9 with TRBJ2-3, with TRBD1 as a possible D gene (6 bases). Trimming cost V 5 bases and J 0 bases, with 12 bases left between them. The CDR3 sequence is 15 residues long. Germline loops: CDR1 SEHNR, CDR2 FQNEAQ (reference sequence). This CDR3 reads CASSLERGSTDTQYF. The CDR3 coding sequence is TGTGCCAGCAGCCTAGAGAGGGGGAGCACAGATACGCAGTATTTT.

The rearrangement links TRBV5-5 to TRBJ2-3; D gene unclear. The CDR3 covers 12 residues. V shed 5 bases and J shed 2 bases, with 6 bases lying between them. Germline CDR1 and CDR2: SGHKS and YYEKEE (reference sequence). This CDR3 reads CASRAYTDTQYF. The DNA of the CDR3 is TGTGCCAGCAGGGCCTACACAGATACGCAGTATTTT.

In this sample, this clonotype turned up a few times. This chain connects TRBV6-4 to TRBJ1-1; no clear D gene. The CDR3 is 14 amino acids. V was clipped by 6 bases and J by 2 bases, with 13 bases between them. Germline CDR1 MRHNA, CDR2 SNTAGT. As DNA, the CDR3 is TGTGCCAGCAGCAAGGGTGGGGATAACACTGAAGCTTTCTTT. Its translation is CASSKGGDNTEAFF.

This clonotype has only a few counts. J is TRBJ2-1 and V is TRBV27; weak D call: TRBD2 (6 bases). CDR3 size: 15 residues. Trimming pared 2 bases from V and 4 bases from J, leaving 12 bases between. CDR1 and CDR2 from the germline V gene are MNHEY and SMNVEV (reference sequence). The CDR3 DNA reads as TGTGCCAGCAGTTTACATCTAGCGCCTTACAATGAGCAGTTCTTC. Encoded protein: CASSLHLAPYNEQFF.

This clonotype has just a few counts. The gene calls are TRBV29-1 and TRBJ2-5, with D possibly matching TRBD1 (7 bases). From germline, CDR1 is SQVTM and CDR2 ANQGSEA. Trimming left V 5 bases short and J 4 bases short, with 11 bases between. This CDR3 is 12 amino acids long. CDR3 sequence: CSVNRGGETQYF. CDR3 DNA: TGCAGCGTTAACAGGGGAGGAGAGACCCAGTACTTC.

This clonotype was detected only a few times. The rearrangement links TRBV3-1 to TRBJ2-5; the match to TRBD2 covers 8 bases. TRBJ2-1 explains the end of the DNA better; the J call may be wrong. Germline V gene sequence: CDR1 LGHDT, CDR2 YNNKEL (reference sequence). The CDR3 consists of 16 residues. The DNA for the CDR3 is TGTGCCAGCAGCCAAGATCCCGGACTAGCTGGCAATGAGCAGTTCTTC. This sequence encodes CASSQDPGLAGNEQFF.

This clonotype has more than one count but fewer than ten. This chain connects TRBV6-2 or TRBV6-3 to TRBJ2-5; D is perhaps TRBD1 or TRBD2 (6 bases each). The J call may be faulty, since TRBJ2-7 better matches the DNA end. Germline CDR1 reads MNHEY; CDR2 reads SVGEGT. The CDR3 extends over 16 amino acids. This CDR3 reads CASIPVGGRPTYEQYF. For the CDR3, the DNA is TGTGCCAGCATTCCGGTGGGGGGCCGTCCCACCTACGAGCAGTACTTC.

This clonotype was observed a handful of times. The rearrangement joins TRBV5-1 to TRBJ1-4; D uncertain. V gave up 2 bases and J gave up 0 bases, with 8 bases separating them. The CDR3 sequence is 15 residues long. CDR1 and CDR2 from the germline V gene are SGHRS and YFSETQ. The CDR3 DNA reads TGCGCCAGCAGCTTAGGCATTTCAACTAATGAAAAACTGTTTTTT. This gives the protein CASSLGISTNEKLFF.

This clonotype was detected only a few times. The chain uses TRBV12-3 or TRBV12-4 and TRBJ2-4; 9 bases line up with TRBD2. The CDR3 totals 15 residues. The trim removed 1 base at V and 8 bases at J, leaving 6 bases unmatched. CDR3 bases: TGTGCCAGCAGTTTAGGTTTAGCGGGGGAGGACATTCAGTACTTC. Translated: CASSLGLAGEDIQYF.

This chain links TRBV7-9 with TRBJ2-1; TRBD2 aligns across 13 bases. V was pared by 3 bases and J by 2 bases, with 4 bases of the junction left unmatched. The germline V gene encodes CDR1 SEHNR and CDR2 FQNEAQ (reference sequence). There are 17 residues in the CDR3. CDR3 region: CASSFILAGGPYNEQFF. The CDR3 nucleotides are TGTGCCAGCAGCTTCATACTAGCGGGGGGGCCCTACAATGAGCAGTTCTTC.

The genes are TRBV4-3 and TRBJ2-3, with TRBD2 matching 10 bases. This CDR3 is 16 amino acids long. The J segment lost 6 bases and the V segment lost 0 bases, leaving 6 bases of the junction unmatched. Germline V gives CDR1 LGHNA, CDR2 YSLEER. The CDR3 sequence is CASSQDGGLAADTQYF. The CDR3 nucleotides are TGCGCCAGCAGCCAAGATGGTGGACTAGCGGCGGATACGCAGTATTTT.

J is TRBJ2-6 and V is TRBV9; either TRBD1 or TRBD2 may fit D (5 bases each). Trimming pared 4 bases from V and 4 bases from J, leaving 27 bases between. This CDR3 comprises 20 residues. The germline V gene encodes CDR1 SGDLS and CDR2 YYNGEE. CDR3 DNA sequence: TGTGCCAGCAGCCCAAAACTTACGCCGGGACCGAGCGAGGGGGCCAACGTCCTGACTTTC. It yields the protein CASSPKLTPGPSEGANVLTF.

The chain joins TRBV5-1 to TRBJ1-2; possible D gene TRBD1, 6 bases. CDR3 size: 13 residues. V gave up 4 bases and J gave up 8 bases, with 15 bases separating them. Looked up from germline, CDR1 is SGHRS and CDR2 is YFSETQ. The CDR3 here is CASSPQQGGGYTF. The CDR3 DNA is TGCGCCAGCAGCCCACAACAGGGTGGGGGCTACACCTTC.

For the CDR3, the DNA is TGCAGCGTTGGACAGGTTGTGAGCGAGCAGTACTTC. This sequence encodes CSVGQVVSEQYF. The J gene is TRBJ2-7, the V gene TRBV29-1; D is perhaps TRBD1 (6 bases). V gave up 4 bases and J gave up 6 bases, with 13 bases separating them. This CDR3 comprises 12 residues. CDR1 SQVTM and CDR2 ANQGSEA come from the germline V gene.

This clonotype was counted a few times. V is TRBV3-1 and J is TRBJ2-5; 9 bases line up with TRBD1. The DNA matches TRBJ2-7 better at its end, which makes the J call doubtful. This CDR3 contains 15 residues. Germline CDR1 reads LGHDT; CDR2 reads YNNKEL (reference sequence). The CDR3 nucleotides are TGTGCCAGCAGCCAAGTCAGGACAGGGGTCAGCGAGCAGTACTTC. Translating gives CASSQVRTGVSEQYF.

A few counts support this clonotype. The rearrangement joins TRBV19 to TRBJ1-2; no definite D call. Germline V CDR1 and CDR2: LNHDA, SQIVND (reference sequence). The germline V and J ends were trimmed by 8 bases and 7 bases, with 11 bases remaining between them. CDR3 size: 11 residues. The CDR3: CASRLDGGYTF. The CDR3 DNA is TGTGCCAGTCGATTAGATGGTGGCTACACCTTC.

The chain uses TRBV7-9 and TRBJ2-7; possibly TRBD1 for D (6 bases). Trimming stripped 2 bases from V and 5 bases from J, with 16 bases between. CDR1 and CDR2 (germline): SEHNR, FQNEAQ (reference sequence). The CDR3 runs to 15 residues. This CDR3 is CASSLKATGIHEQYF. In DNA, the CDR3 is TGTGCCAGCAGCTTAAAGGCAACAGGGATCCACGAGCAGTACTTC.

The table lists this clonotype with a few counts. The chain recombines TRBV10-3 with TRBJ2-7, with a weak D call TRBD2 (6 bases). Germline lookup yields CDR1 ENHRY and CDR2 SYGVKD. The CDR3 covers 14 residues. Trimming stripped 2 bases from V and 6 bases from J, with 14 bases between. CDR3 in DNA: TGTGCCATCAGTGAGGGCGGGACCTTCACCGAGCAGTACTTC. Protein sequence: CAISEGGTFTEQYF.

The chain is built from TRBV4-1 and TRBJ1-1; D possibly corresponds to TRBD1 (5 bases). Germline loops: CDR1 MGHRA, CDR2 YSYEKL. Trimming cost V 3 bases and J 1 base, with 21 bases left between them. CDR3 length: 18 amino acids. The DNA for the CDR3 is TGCGCCAGCAGCCACGCCATCCTCGGGGCCTTAACGAACACTGAAGCTTTCTTT. Protein sequence: CASSHAILGALTNTEAFF.

This clonotype has just a few counts. The V and J genes are TRBV29-1 and TRBJ1-4; D gene unclear. With 7 bases removed from V and 5 bases from J, the gap between germline ends came to 8 bases. This CDR3 is built from 11 residues. Germline CDR1 reads SQVTM; CDR2 reads ANQGSEA. The CDR3 sequence is CSGGKNEKLFF. The CDR3 nucleotides are TGCAGCGGAGGGAAGAATGAAAAACTGTTTTTT. The full variable domain, rest sourced from reference TRBV29-1 and TRBJ1-4, is SAVISQKPSRDICQRGTSLTIQCQVDSQVTMMFWYRQQPGQSLTLIATANQGSEATYESGFVIDKFPISRPNLTFSTLTVSNMSPEDSSIYLCSGGKNEKLFFGSGTQLSVL.